Listed below are T cell receptor beta chains from one sample, sequenced in a study of cytomegalovirus exposure and HLA in healthy donors. Data came from immunoSEQ multiplex PCR; TCRdb stores just in-frame clones and leaves some out. The sample includes roughly 100,000 clones, approximately 64% of them seen just once. The sequenced sample was PBMCs. The source of these receptors is a boy younger than 18 in good health and CMV-seropositive. CDR3s include the opening cysteine and the closing phenylalanine or tryptophan. Fields, in order: D gene, J gene, clone size, V gene, CDR3 DNA, CDR3 protein. D genes are given only for firm matches. Where a row states a size, it is once, few, many or the class of an expanded clone; other rows omit it.

d_call: NA
j_call: TRBJ2-6
clone_size: NA
v_call: TRBV5-1
cdr3_nt: TGCGCCAGCCGCGAGGACTCTGGGGCCAACGTCCTGACTTTC
cdr3_aa: CASREDSGANVLTF

d_call: NA
j_call: TRBJ1-5
clone_size: NA
v_call: TRBV30
cdr3_nt: TGTGCCTGGAGCGGTGGGGGCACTTATCAGCCCCAGCATTTC
cdr3_aa: CAWSGGGTYQPQHF

d_call: TRBD1
j_call: TRBJ1-1
clone_size: NA
v_call: TRBV11-1
cdr3_nt: TGTGCCAGCAGCCCAGACAGGGGATCTGAAGCTTTCTTT
cdr3_aa: CASSPDRGSEAFF

d_call: TRBD2
j_call: TRBJ2-3
clone_size: NA
v_call: TRBV4-1
cdr3_nt: TGCGCCAGCAGCCACCGGACTAGCGGGGGGCTCCACACAGATACGCAGTATTTT
cdr3_aa: CASSHRTSGGLHTDTQYF

d_call: TRBD1
j_call: TRBJ2-5
clone_size: NA
v_call: TRBV5-8
cdr3_nt: TGTGCCAGCAGCCCGACAGGGGGCGCGAGGGAGACCCAGTACTTC
cdr3_aa: CASSPTGGARETQYF

d_call: TRBD1
j_call: TRBJ2-3
clone_size: NA
v_call: TRBV29-1
cdr3_nt: TGCAGCGTTGAAGGGGCCAGGGGGTTGGCAGATACGCAGTATTTT
cdr3_aa: CSVEGARGLADTQYF

d_call: TRBD2
j_call: TRBJ2-7
clone_size: NA
v_call: TRBV7-2
cdr3_nt: TGTGCCAGCAGCCCAGTTGGGGACTATTACGAGCAGTACTTC
cdr3_aa: CASSPVGDYYEQYF

d_call: TRBD1
j_call: TRBJ1-5
clone_size: NA
v_call: TRBV19
cdr3_nt: TGTGCCAGTAGTAAGGGACAGGGGAATCAGCCCCAGCATTTT
cdr3_aa: CASSKGQGNQPQHF

d_call: NA
j_call: TRBJ1-2
clone_size: once
v_call: TRBV5-1
cdr3_nt: TGCGCCAGCAGCTTGGCCGGAGGGGAGTATGGCTACCCCTTC
cdr3_aa: CASSLAGGEYGYPF

d_call: TRBD1
j_call: TRBJ2-1
clone_size: NA
v_call: TRBV5-1
cdr3_nt: TGCGCCAGCAGCTTCGAAGACCCAGGGGGCGGTGAGCAGTTCTTC
cdr3_aa: CASSFEDPGGGEQFF

d_call: NA
j_call: TRBJ1-6
clone_size: NA
v_call: TRBV15
cdr3_nt: TGTGCCACCAGCAGAGATTTTGCGGAGGGGAGGTCACCCCTCCACTTT
cdr3_aa: CATSRDFAEGRSPLHF

d_call: NA
j_call: TRBJ2-7
clone_size: NA
v_call: TRBV9
cdr3_nt: TGTGCCAGCAGCGTAGATGGCGGGTACGAGCAGTACTTC
cdr3_aa: CASSVDGGYEQYF

d_call: NA
j_call: TRBJ1-3
clone_size: once
v_call: TRBV5-1
cdr3_nt: TGCGCCAGCAGCCCCGTGGGCACCACTGGAAACACCATATATTTT
cdr3_aa: CASSPVGTTGNTIYF

d_call: NA
j_call: TRBJ2-2
clone_size: NA
v_call: TRBV6-6
cdr3_nt: TGTGCCAGCAGAGGAGGGATCGCCGGGGAGCTGTTTTTT
cdr3_aa: CASRGGIAGELFF

d_call: TRBD1
j_call: TRBJ1-2
clone_size: NA
v_call: TRBV19
cdr3_nt: TGTGCCAGTACCGATATCGGGGACAGGGCCTCTGGCTACACCTTC
cdr3_aa: CASTDIGDRASGYTF

d_call: TRBD1
j_call: TRBJ1-6
clone_size: NA
v_call: TRBV30
cdr3_nt: TGTGCCTGGAGTGTAGCCAGGGGGCGGAATTCACCCCTCCACTTT
cdr3_aa: CAWSVARGRNSPLHF

d_call: NA
j_call: TRBJ2-7
clone_size: NA
v_call: TRBV6-5
cdr3_nt: TGTGCCAGCAGTTACTCCACAGATCCTCTATACGAGCAGTACTTC
cdr3_aa: CASSYSTDPLYEQYF

d_call: NA
j_call: TRBJ1-1
clone_size: NA
v_call: TRBV7-9
cdr3_nt: TGTGCCAGCAGCTTAGGAACAGCCTACACTGAAGCTTTCTTT
cdr3_aa: CASSLGTAYTEAFF

d_call: NA
j_call: TRBJ1-2
clone_size: NA
v_call: TRBV5-4
cdr3_nt: TGTGCCAGCAGCTTCAGGGAGGGCTATGGCTACACCTTC
cdr3_aa: CASSFREGYGYTF

d_call: NA
j_call: TRBJ1-1
clone_size: NA
v_call: TRBV6-6
cdr3_nt: TGTGCCAGCAGCCCCTCGGGGGAAGCTTTCTTT
cdr3_aa: CASSPSGEAFF

d_call: NA
j_call: TRBJ1-3
clone_size: NA
v_call: TRBV25-1
cdr3_nt: TGTGCCAGCAGTCTCTCTGGAAACACCATATATTTT
cdr3_aa: CASSLSGNTIYF

d_call: NA
j_call: TRBJ2-1
clone_size: NA
v_call: TRBV5-1
cdr3_nt: TGCGCCAGCAGCTTGATAGGCACAGGCTCCTACAATGAGCAGTTCTTC
cdr3_aa: CASSLIGTGSYNEQFF

d_call: TRBD2
j_call: TRBJ2-7
clone_size: once
v_call: TRBV29-1
cdr3_nt: TGCAGCGTCCGAGGGGCGGGAGGGCCTTTCGAGCAGTACTTC
cdr3_aa: CSVRGAGGPFEQYF

d_call: TRBD2
j_call: TRBJ2-3
clone_size: NA
v_call: TRBV6-4
cdr3_nt: TGTGCCAGCAGTGTGGGTAGCGGGGACACAGATACGCAGTATTTT
cdr3_aa: CASSVGSGDTDTQYF

d_call: NA
j_call: TRBJ1-4
clone_size: few
v_call: TRBV28
cdr3_nt: TGTGCCAGCAGTTCCCTGGGGTGGGGCGCAGGGAAGCATGAAAAACTGTTTTTT
cdr3_aa: CASSSLGWGAGKHEKLFF

d_call: TRBD1
j_call: TRBJ1-2
clone_size: NA
v_call: TRBV7-8
cdr3_nt: TGTGCCAGCAGCACACCCCCCGGGACAGGGGGCCCCTATGGCTACACCTTC
cdr3_aa: CASSTPPGTGGPYGYTF

d_call: NA
j_call: TRBJ2-1
clone_size: NA
v_call: TRBV5-4
cdr3_nt: TGTGCCAGCAGCTTGGGGCGTCAGAGTCAGGGTGAGCAGTTCTTC
cdr3_aa: CASSLGRQSQGEQFF

d_call: TRBD1
j_call: TRBJ1-4
clone_size: NA
v_call: TRBV28
cdr3_nt: TGTGCCAGCAGTTGGGACAGGGGGCGAAGCGAAAAACTGTTTTTT
cdr3_aa: CASSWDRGRSEKLFF

d_call: NA
j_call: TRBJ1-5
clone_size: few
v_call: TRBV7-6
cdr3_nt: TGTGCCAGCAGTCCCCCCCCGACGGAGTATAGCAATCAGCCCCAGAATTTT
cdr3_aa: CASSPPPTEYSNQPQNF

d_call: TRBD2
j_call: TRBJ2-1
clone_size: NA
v_call: TRBV7-9
cdr3_nt: TGTGCCACCAGCGGGGGCCCTACCCCCTACAATGAGCAGTTCTTC
cdr3_aa: CATSGGPTPYNEQFF

d_call: NA
j_call: TRBJ1-1
clone_size: NA
v_call: TRBV5-4
cdr3_nt: TGTGCCAGCAGCTTGGGGGGGCTGGCTTTCTTT
cdr3_aa: CASSLGGLAFF

d_call: NA
j_call: TRBJ1-4
clone_size: NA
v_call: TRBV12-5
cdr3_nt: TGTGCTAGTGGTTTGTTCGAGGGAGGGAGTGAAAAACTGTTTTTT
cdr3_aa: CASGLFEGGSEKLFF

d_call: NA
j_call: TRBJ1-1
clone_size: few
v_call: TRBV11-2
cdr3_nt: TGTGCCAGCAGCTTAAACACGGGGTCCACTGAAGCTTTCTTT
cdr3_aa: CASSLNTGSTEAFF

d_call: NA
j_call: TRBJ2-7
clone_size: NA
v_call: TRBV6-5
cdr3_nt: TGTGCCAGCATGACCAGGGTGGGGACCTACGAGCAGTACTTC
cdr3_aa: CASMTRVGTYEQYF

d_call: NA
j_call: TRBJ2-3
clone_size: NA
v_call: TRBV18
cdr3_nt: TGTGCCAGCTCACCAGCGGGGACCAGCACAGATACGCAGTATTTT
cdr3_aa: CASSPAGTSTDTQYF

d_call: TRBD1
j_call: TRBJ2-3
clone_size: NA
v_call: TRBV10-1
cdr3_nt: TGCGCCAGCAGTGAGTCCAAGGGGGCTTCCACAGATACGCAGTATTTT
cdr3_aa: CASSESKGASTDTQYF

d_call: NA
j_call: TRBJ1-4
clone_size: NA
v_call: TRBV7-2
cdr3_nt: TGTGCCAGCTCCCCTTCCAGGGCGGCTTATGAAAAACTGTTTTTT
cdr3_aa: CASSPSRAAYEKLFF

d_call: NA
j_call: TRBJ1-1
clone_size: NA
v_call: TRBV4-3
cdr3_nt: TGCGCCAGCAGCCGGGGACAACTCGAAGGCGCAGCTTTCTTT
cdr3_aa: CASSRGQLEGAAFF

d_call: TRBD1
j_call: TRBJ1-4
clone_size: few
v_call: TRBV15
cdr3_nt: TGTGCCACCAGCAGAGTCAACGTTCAGGGACAGGAAAAACTGTTTTTT
cdr3_aa: CATSRVNVQGQEKLFF

d_call: NA
j_call: TRBJ2-7
clone_size: few
v_call: TRBV13
cdr3_nt: TGTGCCAGCAGGAAGAGGGAGGTAGGGGTAAAATACGAGCAGTACTTC
cdr3_aa: CASRKREVGVKYEQYF

d_call: NA
j_call: TRBJ1-1
clone_size: NA
v_call: TRBV6-6
cdr3_nt: TGTGCCAGCAGTCCAGGTCCCACTGAAGCTTTCTTT
cdr3_aa: CASSPGPTEAFF

d_call: TRBD1
j_call: TRBJ1-2
clone_size: NA
v_call: TRBV5-1
cdr3_nt: TGCGCCAGCAGCTTGGCAGGGGGCTCTGGCTACACCTTC
cdr3_aa: CASSLAGGSGYTF

d_call: TRBD2
j_call: TRBJ2-5
clone_size: NA
v_call: TRBV10-1
cdr3_nt: TGCGCCAGTAGCACAGGATCGGGAGGACAAGAGACCCAGTACTTC
cdr3_aa: CASSTGSGGQETQYF

d_call: NA
j_call: TRBJ2-1
clone_size: NA
v_call: TRBV7-8
cdr3_nt: TGTGCCAGCAGCCCAAGCAGAGCGGGCATTAGAAATCCTTACAATGAGCAGTTCTTC
cdr3_aa: CASSPSRAGIRNPYNEQFF

d_call: NA
j_call: TRBJ2-2
clone_size: NA
v_call: TRBV30
cdr3_nt: TGTGCCTGCCTCCGGGACAGCGGGGGCACCGGGGAGCTGTTTTTT
cdr3_aa: CACLRDSGGTGELFF

d_call: NA
j_call: TRBJ2-7
clone_size: NA
v_call: TRBV6-1
cdr3_nt: TGTGCCAGCAGTGGACTAACAGGGCAATTCTACGAGCAGTACTTC
cdr3_aa: CASSGLTGQFYEQYF